This T cell receptor beta chain was found in a study of T-cell memory formation after mild COVID-19. The CDR3 loop spans 15 amino acids. The V segment lost 4 bases and the J segment 5 bases; nucleotides outside the gene matches: 6. TCRdb ran MiXCR on the 5' RACE reads and lists one entry per CDR3 protein. The top ten hold around 27% of the sample, which has over 70,000 distinct CDR3 sequences, 13% seen once. The V gene is TRBV12-3 or TRBV12-4, the J gene TRBJ2-1, with 9 bases that match TRBD2. The sequence derives from an adult woman who had mild COVID-19 (a few samples of this study predate the infection). Cell type and time point are not known. Sequencing used PBMCs or a T cell subset sorted from them (not recorded which). The CDR3 region is CASSSQTSGHNEQFF. CDR3 bases: TGTGCCAGCAGTTCACAGACTAGCGGACACAATGAGCAGTTCTTC.